Presented here are 28 T cell receptor beta chains from one specimen sequenced in a study of blood T cell repertoires in COVID-19. Repertoires were generated with immunoSEQ multiplex PCR, while TCRdb's copy carries only in-frame clones and drops some. The sample includes about 110,000 clones, around 66% seen only once; the top ten take approximately 5.9%. The sequencing input was peripheral blood. These receptors all stem from a man at least 80 years old with acute or convalescent COVID-19.

CDR3 sequence (DNA): TGTGCCAGCAGTCCAGGGGTTAGAGATACGCAGTATTTT. It specifies CASSPGVRDTQYF. The V call is TRBV25-1, the J call TRBJ2-3; TRBD1 is a possible D gene (6 bases). The CDR3 is 13 residues long. Germline V lookup: CDR1 MGHDK, CDR2 SYGVNS. The V and J ends lost 5 bases and 5 bases respectively, with 11 bases between them.

Of note for this clone: Its ends do not fully match the called genes, so a read error is possible. The V gene is TRBV19, the J gene TRBJ2-1; no clear D gene. The germline V gene encodes CDR1 LNHDA and CDR2 SQIVND (reference sequence). CDR3 length: 12 residues. In DNA form, the CDR3 reads TGTGCCAGTAGTGACCACCGGGTTTCAAGGATCTTC. Amino acids: CASSDHRVSRIF.

The chain is built from TRBV19 and TRBJ1-2, with 7 bases matching TRBD1. Germline trimming cut 6 bases from V and 3 bases from J; bases unmatched to any gene: 7. Looked up from germline, CDR1 is LNHDA and CDR2 is SQIVND (reference sequence). The CDR3 covers 14 residues. The CDR3 loop reads CASRADRADYGYTF. DNA for the CDR3: TGTGCCAGTAGGGCAGACAGGGCGGACTATGGCTACACCTTC.

This clone was detected only a few times. The chain joins TRBV3-1 (or the pseudogene TRBV3-2) to TRBJ1-6, with 7 bases identical to TRBD1. V lost 0 bases, J lost 5 bases, and 4 bases stayed unmatched. CDR1 is LGHDT, CDR2 YNNKEL, per germline (reference sequence). This CDR3 has 16 residues. The CDR3 DNA sequence: TGTGCCAGCAGCCAAGAATGTAGGGGGCATAATTCACCCCTCCACTTT. Its translation is CASSQECRGHNSPLHF.

This clone occurred many times. This chain links TRBV12-5 with TRBJ2-5; D ambiguous. With 5 bases removed from V and 2 bases from J, the gap between germline ends came to 6 bases. CDR1 and CDR2 (germline): LGHNT, FRNRAP. CDR3 size: 12 residues. This CDR3 is CASGPTQETQYF. The CDR3 region has the DNA TGTGCTAGTGGTCCGACACAAGAGACCCAGTACTTC.

This clone was observed a few times. The CDR3 protein is CASSLVDTAYEQYF. The CDR3 DNA follows: TGTGCCAGCAGCTTAGTTGACACTGCCTACGAGCAGTACTTC. The rearrangement uses TRBV7-8 and TRBJ2-7, with unresolved D. The CDR3 has 14 residues. Germline V gives CDR1 SGHVS, CDR2 FQNEAQ. The V end lost 1 base, the J end lost 2 bases, and 9 bases lay between the germline ends. The variable domain in full, completed from reference TRBV7-8 and TRBJ2-7, reads GAGVSQSPRYKVAKRGQDVALRCDPISGHVSLFWYQQALGQGPEFLTYFQNEAQLDKSGLPSDRFFAERPEGSVSTLKIQRTQQEDSAVYLCASSLVDTAYEQYFGPGTRLTVT.

This chain uses TRBV3-1 (or the pseudogene TRBV3-2) with TRBJ2-5; D might be TRBD2 (6 bases). CDR1 LGHDT and CDR2 YNNKEL come from the germline V gene (reference sequence). This CDR3 contains 12 residues. The ends were cut back, 5 bases at V and 5 bases at J, with 9 bases in the middle. Written as DNA, the CDR3 is TGTGCCAGCAGCGTAAGCGGGGAGACCCAGTACTTC. Translation gives CASSVSGETQYF.

The chain carries TRBV19 and TRBJ2-3; the D is unclear. Germline loops: CDR1 LNHDA, CDR2 SQIVND (reference sequence). Trimming left V 3 bases short and J 6 bases short, with 4 bases between. The CDR3 sequence is 11 residues long. This CDR3 is CASSITDTQYF. As DNA, the CDR3 is TGTGCCAGTAGTATTACTGATACGCAGTATTTT.

This CDR3 reads CASSLGISGQGAPQYF. The CDR3 DNA reads as TGTGCCAGCAGTTTAGGAATCTCGGGACAGGGGGCACCACAGTACTTC. This chain uses TRBV28 with TRBJ2-5, with 12 bases identical to TRBD1. V shed 2 bases and J 11 bases; nucleotides not matched to a gene: 12. Germline CDR1 MDHEN, CDR2 SYDVKM. The CDR3 covers 16 residues. Complete variable domain (other parts from reference TRBV28 and TRBJ2-5): DVKVTQSSRYLVKRTGEKVFLECVQDMDHENMFWYRQDPGLGLRLIYFSYDVKMKEKGDIPEGYSVSREKKERFSLILESASTNQTSMYLCASSLGISGQGAPQYFGPGTRLLVL.

The chain links TRBV7-9 to TRBJ2-7; TRBD1 matches 7 bases. This CDR3 has 10 residues. V gave up 8 bases and J gave up 6 bases; unmatched junction bases: 1. From germline, CDR1 is SEHNR and CDR2 FQNEAQ (reference sequence). The CDR3 loop reads CASGTAEQYF. CDR3 bases: TGTGCCAGCGGGACAGCCGAGCAGTACTTC.

The chain joins TRBV3-1 (or the pseudogene TRBV3-2) to TRBJ2-2, with a weak D call TRBD1 (5 bases). V dropped 1 base and J dropped 4 bases, with 10 bases sitting between them. CDR1 and CDR2 from the germline V gene are LGHDT and YNNKEL (reference sequence). This CDR3 is built from 15 residues. CDR3 DNA sequence: TGTGCCAGCAGCCAAGCGACAGTCCTCACCGGGGAGCTGTTTTTT. Translating it yields CASSQATVLTGELFF.

This clone occurred a few times. The genes are TRBV21-1 and TRBJ1-1; the table's D call TRBD1 went unverified against the DNA. TRBV21-1 is marked as a pseudogene. This CDR3 has 15 amino acids. The CDR3 DNA reads TGTGCCAGCAGCAAAGAGGAGCAGGGGGACACTGAAGCTTTCTTT. It specifies CASSKEEQGDTEAFF.

This chain uses TRBV5-8 with TRBJ1-6; possibly TRBD1 for D (5 bases). Per the germline V gene, CDR1 is SGHTS and CDR2 is YDEGEE. V dropped 2 bases and J dropped 10 bases, with 13 bases sitting between them. This CDR3 region has 14 residues. The CDR3 nucleotides read TGTGCCAGCAGCTTCGGCAGGGTGGGCTCACCCCTCCACTTT. Translating it yields CASSFGRVGSPLHF.

The chain carries TRBV6-5 and TRBJ2-3; D is possibly TRBD2 (5 bases). Trimming took off 2 bases at V and 5 bases at J, with 8 bases between the two ends. CDR1 and CDR2 from the germline V gene are MNHEY and SVGAGI. This CDR3 is 13 amino acids long. CDR3 amino acids: CASSYLARDTQYF. The CDR3 DNA reads TGTGCCAGCAGTTACCTAGCCCGAGATACGCAGTATTTT.

The chain has TRBV6-5 and TRBJ2-7, with 9 bases fitting TRBD2. The J segment lost 3 bases and the V segment lost 0 bases, leaving 6 bases of the junction unmatched. CDR3 length: 16 residues. The germline V gene has CDR1 MNHEY and CDR2 SVGAGI. In DNA form, the CDR3 reads TGTGCCAGCAGTTACTCGGGAGCGGGAGGCTTCTACGAGCAGTACTTC. Translation: CASSYSGAGGFYEQYF.

The V gene is TRBV5-6, the J gene TRBJ1-3; no firm D call. V was clipped by 3 bases and J by 5 bases, with 3 bases between them. From germline, CDR1 is SGHDT and CDR2 YYEEEE. This CDR3 is 11 amino acids long. CDR3 nucleotides: TGTGCCAGCAGCTACAGAAACACCATATATTTT. This encodes CASSYRNTIYF.

This clone was seen more than once but under ten times. The chain uses TRBV7-2 and TRBJ2-2; TRBD1 might be the D (6 bases). V shed 0 bases and J shed 5 bases, with 13 bases lying between them. The CDR3 length is 16 residues. Germline assignment: CDR1 SGHTA and CDR2 FQGNSA. The CDR3 protein is CASSLAGRGSTGELFF. CDR3 DNA: TGTGCCAGCAGCTTAGCGGGCAGGGGTTCGACCGGGGAGCTGTTTTTT. Full variable domain (missing parts from reference TRBV7-2 and TRBJ2-2): GAGVSQSPSNKVTEKGKDVELRCDPISGHTALYWYRQSLGQGLEFLIYFQGNSAPDKSGLPSDRFSAERTGGSVSTLTIQRTQQEDSAVYLCASSLAGRGSTGELFFGEGSRLTVL.

This clone has only a few counts. The chain employs TRBV6-5 and TRBJ1-2, with TRBD1 matching over 7 bases. V was pared by 6 bases and J by 2 bases, with 3 bases of the junction left unmatched. The germline V gene has CDR1 MNHEY and CDR2 SVGAGI. CDR3 size: 13 residues. This CDR3 reads CASRTGQNYGYTF. The CDR3 DNA sequence: TGTGCCAGCAGGACAGGGCAGAACTATGGCTACACCTTC.

Here the CDR3 reads CASRESGVTYEQYF. The CDR3 DNA is TGTGCCAGCAGGGAGAGCGGGGTTACCTACGAGCAGTACTTC. The gene calls are TRBV3-1 (or the pseudogene TRBV3-2) and TRBJ2-7, with 7 bases aligning to TRBD2. This CDR3 is built from 14 residues. V lost 6 bases and J lost 2; bases outside the gene matches: 7. CDR1 LGHDT and CDR2 YNNKEL come from the germline V gene (reference sequence).

The V call is TRBV9, the J call TRBJ1-1, with 7 bases aligning to TRBD1. The CDR3 covers 14 residues. CDR1 and CDR2 from the germline V gene are SGDLS and YYNGEE. V was pared by 2 bases and J by 4 bases, with 5 bases of the junction left unmatched. CDR3 loop: CASSVTGESTEAFF. CDR3 sequence (DNA): TGTGCCAGCAGCGTCACAGGGGAAAGCACTGAAGCTTTCTTT. The full variable domain, completed using reference TRBV9 and TRBJ1-1, is DSGVTQTPKHLITATGQRVTLRCSPRSGDLSVYWYQQSLDQGLQFLIQYYNGEERAKGNILERFSAQQFPDLHSELNLSSLELGDSALYFCASSVTGESTEAFFGQGTRLTVV.

The chain is built from TRBV29-1 and TRBJ2-5; D possibly corresponds to TRBD1 (5 bases). Germline-derived CDR1 and CDR2 are SQVTM and ANQGSEA. This CDR3 region has 14 residues. Trimming took 7 bases from V and 5 from J, leaving 20 bases between them. The DNA of the CDR3 is TGCAGCGAACGGACAATTTCAAGGCGGGAGACCCAGTACTTC. Protein sequence: CSERTISRRETQYF.

By its share, this clone is medium-sized. The chain recombines TRBV7-6 with TRBJ1-1, with D possibly being TRBD1 (6 bases). CDR1 and CDR2 (germline): SGHVS, FNYEAQ. Trimming cost V 5 bases and J 5 bases, with 9 bases left between them. The CDR3 consists of 12 residues. This CDR3 reads CASSPGQTEAFF. The CDR3, as DNA: TGTGCCAGCAGCCCCGGACAGACTGAAGCTTTCTTT.

The table lists this clone with a few counts. This chain joins TRBV5-8 and TRBJ1-2; D unresolved. The CDR3 is 13 amino acids. The V gene lost 1 base and the J gene lost 8 bases, with 12 bases spanning the gap. Germline CDR1 and CDR2: SGHTS and YDEGEE. Written as DNA, the CDR3 is TGTGCCAGCAGCTTGCGGGAACCTTTCGGCTACACCTTC. It is translated as CASSLREPFGYTF.

The chain joins TRBV6-2 or TRBV6-3 to TRBJ2-1; TRBD2 matches 13 bases. Germline V lookup: CDR1 MNHEY, CDR2 SVGEGT. J gave up 8 bases and V 6 bases, and 7 bases lay outside the gene matches. The CDR3 is 15 residues long. CDR3 amino acids: CASSLLAGGRDEQFF. For the CDR3, the DNA is TGTGCCAGCAGCCTACTAGCGGGAGGGCGAGATGAGCAGTTCTTC.

This chain joins TRBV21-1 and TRBJ1-1; the D call TRBD1 from the table was never checked on the DNA. TRBV21-1 is flagged as a pseudogene. The CDR3 runs 14 residues. In DNA, the CDR3 is TGTGCCAGCAGGGGGGGACAGGCTCACACTGAAGCTTTCTTT. It translates to CASRGGQAHTEAFF.

The rearrangement joins TRBV30 to TRBJ2-6, with TRBD2 as a possible D gene (5 bases). The CDR3 consists of 18 residues. V was pared by 3 bases and J by 1 base, with 19 bases between. Germline values: CDR1 GTSNPN, CDR2 SVGIG (reference sequence). The CDR3 DNA is TGTGCCTGGAGCCCCCCGGGATTTTACTTATCTGGGGCCAACGTCCTGACTTTC. Encoded protein: CAWSPPGFYLSGANVLTF. Together with reference TRBV30 and TRBJ2-6, the CDR3 gives the full variable domain: SQTIHQWPATLVQPVGSPLSLECTVEGTSNPNLYWYRQAAGRGLQLLFYSVGIGQISSEVPQNLSASRPQDRQFILSSKKLLLSDSGFYLCAWSPPGFYLSGANVLTFGAGSRLTVL.

The V call is TRBV27, the J call TRBJ2-7; 7 bases match TRBD2. There are 14 residues in the CDR3. V lost 5 bases and J lost 3; bases outside the gene matches: 7. The V gene's germline CDR1 is MNHEY and CDR2 SMNVEV (reference sequence). The CDR3 region is CASSPRRGYYEQYF. CDR3 bases: TGTGCCAGCAGTCCCCGGCGGGGGTACTACGAGCAGTACTTC.

This clone was detected only once. The chain recombines TRBV6-5 with TRBJ1-1; 7 positions match TRBD1. Trimming took 5 bases from V and 6 from J; bases not matched to a gene: 12. Germline-derived CDR1 and CDR2 are MNHEY and SVGAGI. CDR3 size: 15 residues. The CDR3 DNA follows: TGTGCCAGCAGTAGGCTTCCCGACAGGGCCCCTGAAGCTTTCTTT. Translating gives CASSRLPDRAPEAFF.